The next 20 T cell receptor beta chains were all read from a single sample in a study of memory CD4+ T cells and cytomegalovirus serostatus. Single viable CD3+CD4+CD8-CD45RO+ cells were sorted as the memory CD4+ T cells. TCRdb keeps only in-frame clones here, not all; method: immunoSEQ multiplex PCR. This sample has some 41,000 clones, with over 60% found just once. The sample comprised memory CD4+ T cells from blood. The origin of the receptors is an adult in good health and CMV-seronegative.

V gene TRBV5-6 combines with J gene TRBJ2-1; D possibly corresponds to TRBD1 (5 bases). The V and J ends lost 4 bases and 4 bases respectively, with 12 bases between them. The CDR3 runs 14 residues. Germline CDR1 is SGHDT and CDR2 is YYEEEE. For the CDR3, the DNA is TGTGCCAGCAGCCGTCCCAAGGGGTACAATGAGCAGTTCTTC. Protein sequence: CASSRPKGYNEQFF. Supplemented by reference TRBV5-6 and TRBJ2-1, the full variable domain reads DAGVTQSPTHLIKTRGQQVTLRCSPKSGHDTVSWYQQALGQGPQFIFQYYEEEERQRGNFPDRFSGHQFPNYSSELNVNALLLGDSALYLCASSRPKGYNEQFFGPGTRLTVL.

CDR3 in DNA: TGTGCCAGCTCACCAGTAGGAGGCGGATCCCACGAGCAGTACTTC. It specifies CASSPVGGGSHEQYF. J is TRBJ2-7 and V is TRBV18; tentatively, D is TRBD2 (5 bases). In germline, CDR1 is KGHSH, CDR2 LQKENI. V lost 2 bases and J 5 bases, leaving 16 bases between the germline ends. The CDR3 totals 15 residues.

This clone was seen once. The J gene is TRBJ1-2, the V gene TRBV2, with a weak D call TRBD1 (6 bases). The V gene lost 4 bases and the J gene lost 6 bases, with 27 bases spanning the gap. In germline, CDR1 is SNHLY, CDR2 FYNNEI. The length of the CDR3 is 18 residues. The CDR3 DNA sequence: TGTGCCAGCAGTGTAGGGTCCCCGGGGGGGCCACCAGCGGATGGCTACACCTTC. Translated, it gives CASSVGSPGGPPADGYTF.

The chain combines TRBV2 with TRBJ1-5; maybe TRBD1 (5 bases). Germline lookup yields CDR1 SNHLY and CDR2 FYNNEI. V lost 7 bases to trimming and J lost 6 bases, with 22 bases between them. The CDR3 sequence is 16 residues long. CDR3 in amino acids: CASTPGPHQGFQPQHF. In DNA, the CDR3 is TGTGCCAGCACCCCCGGCCCCCACCAGGGATTTCAGCCCCAGCATTTT.

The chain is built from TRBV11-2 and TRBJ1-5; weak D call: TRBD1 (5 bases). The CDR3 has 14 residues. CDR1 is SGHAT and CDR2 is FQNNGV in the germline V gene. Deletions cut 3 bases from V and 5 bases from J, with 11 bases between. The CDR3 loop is CASSLSRADQPQHF. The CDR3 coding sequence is TGTGCCAGCAGCTTGAGCAGGGCGGATCAGCCCCAGCATTTT.

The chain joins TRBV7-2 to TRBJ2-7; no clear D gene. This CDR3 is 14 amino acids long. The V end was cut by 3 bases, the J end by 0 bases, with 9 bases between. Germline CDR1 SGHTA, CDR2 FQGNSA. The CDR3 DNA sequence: TGTGCCAGCAGCTTGTCTTTCACCTCCTACGAGCAGTACTTC. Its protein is CASSLSFTSYEQYF.

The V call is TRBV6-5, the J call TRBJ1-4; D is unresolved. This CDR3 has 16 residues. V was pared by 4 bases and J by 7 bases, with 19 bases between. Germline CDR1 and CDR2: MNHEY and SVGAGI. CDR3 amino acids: CASSSPREGGGEKLFF. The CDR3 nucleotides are TGTGCCAGCAGTTCCCCCCGGGAGGGAGGCGGTGAAAAACTGTTTTTT.

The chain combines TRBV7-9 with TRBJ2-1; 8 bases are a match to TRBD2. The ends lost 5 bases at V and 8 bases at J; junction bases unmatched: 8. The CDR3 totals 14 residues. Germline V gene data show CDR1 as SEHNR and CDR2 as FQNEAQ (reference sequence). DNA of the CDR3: TGTGCCAGCAGCGCGGGACTAGTCATCGATGAGCAGTTCTTC. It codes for CASSAGLVIDEQFF.

Written as DNA, the CDR3 is TGTGCCAGCTCAATAGGGTTCAGCAATCAGCCCCAGCATTTT. Protein product: CASSIGFSNQPQHF. The chain joins TRBV18 to TRBJ1-5; D gene uncertain. Trimming shortened V by 5 bases and J by 1 base, and 9 bases separated the two germline ends. CDR3 length: 14 residues. CDR1 and CDR2 (germline): KGHSH, LQKENI.

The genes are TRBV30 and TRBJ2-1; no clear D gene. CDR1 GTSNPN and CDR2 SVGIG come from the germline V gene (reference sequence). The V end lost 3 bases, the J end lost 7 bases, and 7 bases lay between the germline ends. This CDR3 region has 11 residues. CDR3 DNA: TGTGCCTGGAGGACGATAAATGAGCAGTTCTTC. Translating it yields CAWRTINEQFF.

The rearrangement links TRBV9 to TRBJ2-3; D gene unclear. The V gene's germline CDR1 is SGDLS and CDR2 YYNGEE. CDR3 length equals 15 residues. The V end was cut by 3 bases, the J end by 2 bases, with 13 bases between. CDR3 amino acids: CASSGPVNYTDTQYF. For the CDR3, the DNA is TGTGCCAGCAGCGGACCTGTTAATTACACAGATACGCAGTATTTT.

CDR3 in DNA: TGTGCCAGCAGCGCTAGTTCCTTCGGCAACATTCAGTACTTC. It codes for CASSASSFGNIQYF. The V call is TRBV2, the J call TRBJ2-4; D is unresolved. CDR3 length: 14 amino acids. V lost 6 bases, J lost 7 bases, and 16 bases lay in between. Germline V gene data show CDR1 as SNHLY and CDR2 as FYNNEI.

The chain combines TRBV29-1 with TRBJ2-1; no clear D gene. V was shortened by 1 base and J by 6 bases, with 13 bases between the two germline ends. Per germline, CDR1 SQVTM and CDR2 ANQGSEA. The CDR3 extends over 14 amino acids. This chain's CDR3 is CSVEGWLLGNEQFF. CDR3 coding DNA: TGCAGCGTTGAAGGGTGGCTATTGGGCAATGAGCAGTTCTTC.

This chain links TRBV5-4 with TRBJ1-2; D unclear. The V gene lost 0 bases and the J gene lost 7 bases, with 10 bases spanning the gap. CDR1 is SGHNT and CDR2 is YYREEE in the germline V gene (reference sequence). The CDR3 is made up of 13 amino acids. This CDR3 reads CASSLAVIGGYTF. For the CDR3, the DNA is TGTGCCAGCAGCTTGGCGGTCATTGGTGGCTACACCTTC.

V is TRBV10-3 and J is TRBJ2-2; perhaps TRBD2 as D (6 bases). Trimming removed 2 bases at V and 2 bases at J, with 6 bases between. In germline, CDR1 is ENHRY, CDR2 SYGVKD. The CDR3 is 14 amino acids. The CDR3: CAISETSNTGELFF. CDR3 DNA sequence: TGTGCCATCAGTGAGACTAGCAACACCGGGGAGCTGTTTTTT.

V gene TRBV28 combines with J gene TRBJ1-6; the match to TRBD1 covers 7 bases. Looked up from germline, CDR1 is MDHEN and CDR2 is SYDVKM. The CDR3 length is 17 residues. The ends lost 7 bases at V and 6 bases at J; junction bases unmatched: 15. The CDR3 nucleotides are TGTGCCAGCATCACCTCAACAGGGGTCTACTCTAATTCACCCCTCCACTTT. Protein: CASITSTGVYSNSPLHF. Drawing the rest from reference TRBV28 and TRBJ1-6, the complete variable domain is DVKVTQSSRYLVKRTGEKVFLECVQDMDHENMFWYRQDPGLGLRLIYFSYDVKMKEKGDIPEGYSVSREKKERFSLILESASTNQTSMYLCASITSTGVYSNSPLHFGNGTRLTVT.

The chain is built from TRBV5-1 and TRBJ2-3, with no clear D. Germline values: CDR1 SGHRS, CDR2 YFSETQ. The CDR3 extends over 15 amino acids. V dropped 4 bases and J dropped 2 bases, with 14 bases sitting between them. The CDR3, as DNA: TGCGCCAGCAGCCTGATCGGAACGGACACAGATACGCAGTATTTT. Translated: CASSLIGTDTDTQYF.

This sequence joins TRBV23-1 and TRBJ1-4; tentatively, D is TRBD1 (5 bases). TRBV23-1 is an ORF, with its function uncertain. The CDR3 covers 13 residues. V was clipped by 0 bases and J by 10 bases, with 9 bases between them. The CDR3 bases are TGCGCCAGCAGTCAATCGTCCAGGGCAAAACTGTTTTTT. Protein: CASSQSSRAKLFF.

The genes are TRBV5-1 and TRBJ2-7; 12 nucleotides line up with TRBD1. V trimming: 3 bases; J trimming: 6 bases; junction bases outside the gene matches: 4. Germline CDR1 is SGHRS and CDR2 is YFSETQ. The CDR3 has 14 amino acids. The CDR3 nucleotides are TGCGCCAGCAGCTCCGGGACAGGGGGCTTCGAGCAGTACTTC. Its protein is CASSSGTGGFEQYF.

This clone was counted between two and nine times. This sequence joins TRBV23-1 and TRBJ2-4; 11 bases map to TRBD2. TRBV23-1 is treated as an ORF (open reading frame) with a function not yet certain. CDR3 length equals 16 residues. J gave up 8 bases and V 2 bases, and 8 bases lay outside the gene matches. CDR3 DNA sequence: TGCGCCAGCAGTCAAGTAGGACTAGCGGGCCTGGACATTCAGTACTTC. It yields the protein CASSQVGLAGLDIQYF.